The rows below give T cell receptor beta chains drawn from one sample of a study of T-cell reconstitution after alpha-beta-depleted transplantation in children. One entry per CDR3 protein, called by TCRdb with MiXCR from the PCR reads. The data show about 110,000 distinct CDR3 sequences, about 6.4% seen once. The specimen was PBMCs, mostly from graft donor cells, collected 360 days after TCRalphabeta/CD19-depleted stem cell transplant. The receptors here all came from a male patient between 2 and 15 years old who had a stem cell transplant for acute lymphoblastic leukemia, so the T cells may come from the graft donor. Both conserved end residues are trimmed from each CDR3. Each record gives: CDR3 protein, V gene, J gene, D gene. D genes are given only for firm matches.

ASGTGTSGGPSSYNEQF,TRBV27,TRBJ2-1,TRBD2
ASSLVGGNTEAF,TRBV5-1,TRBJ1-1,NA
ASSHPGRDSPLH,TRBV4-2,TRBJ1-6,NA
ASSPRQDMNTEAF,TRBV27,TRBJ1-1,NA
ASSRRGGAYEQY,TRBV27,TRBJ2-7,TRBD2
ASSLSAGLDNEQF,TRBV7-3,TRBJ2-1,NA
ASRKGVAGGRTDTQY,TRBV4-3,TRBJ2-3,TRBD1
ASSRPGSAYEQY,TRBV2,TRBJ2-7,NA
ASRNKIQETQY,TRBV6-2/TRBV6-3,TRBJ2-5,NA
ASSFGHEQY,TRBV5-5,TRBJ2-7,NA
ASSYWAETQY,TRBV6-2/TRBV6-3,TRBJ2-5,NA
ASSVQGGLGSPLH,TRBV9,TRBJ1-6,NA
ASSLEGGRKETQY,TRBV7-8,TRBJ2-5,NA
ASSPGVGDTEAF,TRBV7-9,TRBJ1-1,NA
ASTPRPSYNEQF,TRBV27,TRBJ2-1,NA
SAIAGKETQY,TRBV29-1,TRBJ2-5,TRBD2
ASSQDSARGETQY,TRBV3-1,TRBJ2-5,NA
ASSLRGSSWPQH,TRBV12-3/TRBV12-4,TRBJ1-5,NA
ASSALQGKNTEAF,TRBV10-2,TRBJ1-1,NA
ASSSRETQETQY,TRBV27,TRBJ2-5,NA
ASSVRDGTDTQY,TRBV9,TRBJ2-3,NA
ASSQGASNTEAF,TRBV7-9,TRBJ1-1,TRBD1
ARRTEPNTEAF,TRBV10-3,TRBJ1-1,NA
ASSEVGTEQY,TRBV10-1,TRBJ2-7,NA
ASTTGTSGSYEQF,TRBV27,TRBJ2-1,TRBD2
ASSFGGGGYT,TRBV12-3/TRBV12-4,TRBJ1-2,NA
ASTRQGPGAMNTEAF,TRBV19,TRBJ1-1,TRBD1
ASSVDRGYEQY,TRBV9,TRBJ2-7,TRBD1
ASSETHYGYT,TRBV4-3,TRBJ1-2,NA
SVETGYGYT,TRBV29-1,TRBJ1-2,NA
ASSLADRAKETQY,TRBV7-2,TRBJ2-5,TRBD1
ASSPAGLLYYEQY,TRBV9,TRBJ2-7,NA
ASSVPRSSGANVLT,TRBV9,TRBJ2-6,NA
AISLGLYSYNEQF,TRBV10-3,TRBJ2-1,NA
ASSYSLGTANSPLH,TRBV6-5,TRBJ1-6,TRBD1
ASSPTGGEQY,TRBV7-6,TRBJ2-7,TRBD2
ASRNPLAGATGELF,TRBV2,TRBJ2-2,TRBD2
ASSQFAGAYEQY,TRBV4-3,TRBJ2-7,NA
ASSLEGGYYEQY,TRBV5-5,TRBJ2-7,TRBD1
SAGYGINEQF,TRBV29-1,TRBJ2-1,NA
SARDEDSPFYEQY,TRBV20-1,TRBJ2-7,NA
ASSLTGNQETQY,TRBV7-9,TRBJ2-5,NA
ASSQGLAGVSYEQY,TRBV4-3,TRBJ2-7,TRBD2
ASSGRRGENSPLH,TRBV9,TRBJ1-6,TRBD1
ASSYTGPAGELF,TRBV6-2/TRBV6-3,TRBJ2-2,NA
ASSPRVRGYNEQF,TRBV7-7,TRBJ2-1,NA
ASSFTGTPYEQY,TRBV7-9,TRBJ2-7,NA
ASSRFGGLVNEQF,TRBV27,TRBJ2-1,TRBD2